The 22 T cell receptor beta chains below come from one sample, sequenced in a study of blood T cells in healthy people across ages. PCR was performed a second time for roughly 7 to 12 cycles using a sample-barcoded 5' primer and a J-beta primer mix. Via MiXCR, TCRdb re-called the 5' RACE reads, giving one row per CDR3 protein. The table lists more than 900,000 distinct CDR3 sequences, almost 25% of them singletons. A further study also used this sample, focusing on T cells of mothers and their children.

Sequenced input: blood. These receptors originate from a girl under 10 years old in good health.

This clonotype turned up a few times. The chain joins TRBV13 to TRBJ2-3, with TRBD2 as a possible D gene (6 bases). The CDR3 extends over 17 amino acids. The V gene's germline CDR1 is PRHDT and CDR2 FYEKMQ (reference sequence). V lost 5 bases to trimming and J lost 4 bases, with 22 bases between them. The CDR3 is CASSTETSAATPDTQYF. The CDR3 DNA reads TGTGCCAGCAGCACGGAGACTAGTGCCGCCACTCCAGATACGCAGTATTTT. The whole variable domain, filled in from reference TRBV13 and TRBJ2-3, reads AAGVIQSPRHLIKEKRETATLKCYPIPRHDTVYWYQQGPGQDPQFLISFYEKMQSDKGSIPDRFSAQQFSDYHSELNMSSLELGDSALYFCASSTETSAATPDTQYFGPGTRLTVL.

The chain recombines TRBV5-1 with TRBJ2-1; 11 nucleotides align to TRBD2. V dropped 2 bases and J dropped 8; count of bases not matched to a gene: 6. This CDR3 is 15 amino acids long. Germline V gene sequence: CDR1 SGHRS, CDR2 YFSETQ. The CDR3 loop reads CASSFLAGGIDEQFF. The CDR3 region has the DNA TGCGCCAGCAGCTTCCTAGCGGGGGGTATCGATGAGCAGTTCTTC.

The chain links TRBV7-6 to TRBJ2-5; TRBD2 agrees at 7 bases. The CDR3 is 14 amino acids. Germline V gene lookup returns CDR1 SGHVS and CDR2 FNYEAQ. V dropped 4 bases and J dropped 5; count of bases not matched to a gene: 7. The CDR3 loop is CASSSRLAAETQYF. CDR3 DNA: TGTGCCAGCAGCTCCAGACTAGCTGCGGAGACCCAGTACTTC.

The chain employs TRBV5-1 and TRBJ2-3; D may be TRBD2 (5 bases). The CDR3 contains 17 residues. The ends were cut back, 0 bases at V and 1 base at J, with 15 bases in the middle. The V gene's germline CDR1 is SGHRS and CDR2 YFSETQ. The CDR3 nucleotides read TGCGCCAGCAGCTTGGCCCTGGCTAGCACCGGCACAGATACGCAGTATTTT. Encoded protein: CASSLALASTGTDTQYF.

The rearrangement links TRBV4-1 to TRBJ2-5, with D hard to call. Trimming removed 1 base at V and 14 bases at J, with 17 bases between. Germline assignment: CDR1 MGHRA and CDR2 YSYEKL. The CDR3 totals 13 residues. Here the CDR3 reads CASSQVGRSGFYF. CDR3 sequence (DNA): TGCGCCAGCAGCCAAGTGGGCCGCTCTGGGTTCTACTTC.

This clonotype has only a few counts. The chain uses TRBV5-1 and TRBJ2-3; possibly TRBD1 for D (6 bases). Germline V gene data show CDR1 as SGHRS and CDR2 as YFSETQ. The CDR3 runs to 17 residues. Trimming took off 4 bases at V and 1 base at J, with 19 bases between the two ends. CDR3 residues: CASSPNPQGLGTDTQYF. CDR3 nucleotides: TGCGCCAGCAGCCCAAACCCTCAGGGGCTAGGCACAGATACGCAGTATTTT.

In this sample, this clonotype turned up a few times. The chain links TRBV20-1 to TRBJ1-1; D ambiguous. The CDR3 contains 15 residues. From germline, CDR1 is DFQATT and CDR2 SNEGSKA (reference sequence). Trimming removed 0 bases at V and 1 base at J, with 12 bases between. CDR3 sequence: CSARDLAGQNTEAFF. CDR3 DNA sequence: TGCAGTGCTAGAGATCTTGCAGGCCAGAACACTGAAGCTTTCTTT.

J is TRBJ2-1 and V is TRBV14; D is perhaps TRBD2 (5 bases). CDR1 is SGHDN and CDR2 is FVKESK in the germline V gene. The V end lost 0 bases, the J end lost 6 bases, and 9 bases lay between the germline ends. The CDR3 is made up of 14 amino acids. This CDR3 is CASSQELGSNEQFF. The CDR3 region has the DNA TGTGCCAGCAGCCAAGAGTTGGGGAGCAATGAGCAGTTCTTC.

Notes on this clonotype: An end of the junction does not agree with germline; a read error may underlie this. The rearrangement uses TRBV5-1 and TRBJ2-5; D is unresolved. Germline V gene sequence: CDR1 SGHRS, CDR2 YFSETQ. This CDR3 has 14 amino acids. The CDR3 region has the DNA TGCGCCAGCCGCTTCGCAGGATCGGGAGAGACCCAGTACTTC. It codes for CASRFAGSGETQYF. Full variable domain (missing parts from reference TRBV5-1 and TRBJ2-5): KAGVTQTPRYLIKTRGQQVTLSCSPISGHRSVSWYQQTPGQGLQFLFEYFSETQRNKGNFPGRFSGRQFSNSRSEMNVSTLELGDSALYLCASRFAGSGETQYFGPGTRLLVL.

With respect to this clonotype: A junction boundary mismatches the germline segment, possibly from a read error. V is TRBV6-5 and J is TRBJ2-5, with D tentatively TRBD1 or TRBD2 (6 bases each). The CDR3 sequence is 16 residues long. CDR1 MNHEY and CDR2 SVGAGI come from the germline V gene. CDR3 nucleotides: TGTGCCAGCAGTAACTCCCTGCCGGGGGCAAAAGAGACCCAGTACTTC. It translates to CASSNSLPGAKETQYF.

In this sample, this clonotype turned up a few times. J is TRBJ1-2 and V is TRBV12-3 or TRBV12-4, with D hard to call. This CDR3 spans 13 amino acids. Deletions cut 4 bases from V and 5 bases from J, with 11 bases between. In DNA form, the CDR3 reads TGTGCCAGCAGTTCAAGGATTGGGTATGGCTACACCTTC. It yields the protein CASSSRIGYGYTF.

The V and J genes are TRBV7-9 and TRBJ2-1, with D unclear. The ends were cut back, 2 bases at V and 0 bases at J, with 8 bases in the middle. The CDR3 has 15 amino acids. Germline V gives CDR1 SEHNR, CDR2 FQNEAQ (reference sequence). CDR3 sequence reads: CASSLTFLSYNEQFF. The DNA of the CDR3 is TGTGCCAGCAGCTTAACCTTCCTCTCCTACAATGAGCAGTTCTTC.

This clonotype was counted only a few times. The chain employs TRBV28 and TRBJ1-2, with 8 bases matching TRBD1. The CDR3 runs 16 residues. Trimming removed 6 bases from V and 4 bases from J; junction bases left unmatched: 13. Germline-derived CDR1 and CDR2 are MDHEN and SYDVKM. The CDR3 coding sequence is TGTGCCAGCAGAAGACAGGGGAACATAGGAGGCTATGGCTACACCTTC. Protein sequence: CASRRQGNIGGYGYTF.

This clonotype has only a few counts. The genes are TRBV6-2 or TRBV6-3 and TRBJ2-5; 7 nucleotides match TRBD2. Germline-derived CDR1 and CDR2 are MNHEY and SVGEGT. The V and J ends lost 6 bases and 4 bases, in that order; junction bases with no gene match: 8. The CDR3 has 14 residues. The CDR3 DNA follows: TGTGCCAGCAGCCGCGGGACTACGTTAGAGACCCAGTACTTC. This translates into CASSRGTTLETQYF.

This rearrangement joins TRBV4-1 to TRBJ2-3, with 7 bases matching TRBD2. This CDR3 has 16 residues. Trimming took 4 bases from V and 2 from J; bases not matched to a gene: 9. Germline V CDR1 and CDR2: MGHRA, YSYEKL. The CDR3 region is CASSPWGLADTDTQYF. Here the CDR3 DNA reads TGCGCCAGCAGCCCCTGGGGCCTAGCGGACACAGATACGCAGTATTTT.

The rearrangement links TRBV7-2 to TRBJ2-6; 12 bases line up with TRBD2. The CDR3 length is 17 residues. The germline V gene has CDR1 SGHTA and CDR2 FQGNSA. With 5 bases clipped from V and 0 bases from J, the junction kept 2 bases outside the gene matches. Here the CDR3 reads CASSQTSGGSGANVLTF. The CDR3 nucleotides read TGTGCCAGCAGCCAGACTAGCGGGGGCTCTGGGGCCAACGTCCTGACTTTC.

In its sample, this clonotype was seen a few times. The chain joins TRBV4-2 to TRBJ2-7; D call uncertain. The CDR3 sequence is 16 residues long. The V and J ends lost 0 bases and 3 bases respectively, with 15 bases between them. CDR1 is LGHNA, CDR2 YNFKEQ, per germline. The CDR3 region is CASSQERWLADYEQYF. The CDR3 nucleotides read TGTGCCAGCAGCCAAGAGAGGTGGTTAGCAGACTACGAGCAGTACTTC.

In this sample, this clonotype turned up a few times. This chain uses TRBV28 with TRBJ2-3; D gene uncertain. The V gene's germline CDR1 is MDHEN and CDR2 SYDVKM. The CDR3 contains 19 residues. V was trimmed by 8 bases and J by 2 bases, leaving 29 bases between them. CDR3 region: CASHQSWADIATATDTQYF. For the CDR3, the DNA is TGTGCCAGCCACCAATCGTGGGCAGATATTGCAACGGCCACAGATACGCAGTATTTT.

This chain uses TRBV3-1 with TRBJ2-7; D could derive from TRBD1 or TRBD2 (5 bases each). The CDR3 sequence is 13 residues long. Germline V gives CDR1 LGHDT, CDR2 YNNKEL (reference sequence). Trimming removed 3 bases from V and 5 bases from J, with 11 bases in between. The CDR3 DNA is TGTGCCAGCAGCCACGGTCTGGGACACGAGCAGTACTTC. Encoded protein: CASSHGLGHEQYF.

V and J are TRBV2 and TRBJ2-1, with 7 bases lining up with TRBD2. The CDR3 sequence is 15 residues long. The V and J ends lost 8 bases and 2 bases, in that order; junction bases with no gene match: 9. CDR1 and CDR2 from the germline V gene are SNHLY and FYNNEI. For the CDR3, the DNA is TGTGCCAGCCGCCCGGACGGGGGGACCTACAATGAGCAGTTCTTC. The encoded protein is CASRPDGGTYNEQFF.

This chain joins TRBV3-1 and TRBJ2-2, with unresolved D. V was trimmed by 5 bases and J by 1 base, leaving 11 bases between them. CDR3 length: 15 residues. Per the germline V gene, CDR1 is LGHDT and CDR2 is YNNKEL (reference sequence). The CDR3 coding sequence is TGTGCCAGCAGCAACCTAACGCAGAACACCGGGGAGCTGTTTTTT. It codes for CASSNLTQNTGELFF.

There are a few counts of this clonotype. The rearrangement links TRBV29-1 to TRBJ1-2; D is unclear. This CDR3 is built from 12 residues. The germline V gene has CDR1 SQVTM and CDR2 ANQGSEA. The V end was cut by 3 bases, the J end by 0 bases, with 5 bases between. CDR3 in DNA: TGCAGCGTTGAGGCCGCTAACTATGGCTACACCTTC. Translating gives CSVEAANYGYTF.